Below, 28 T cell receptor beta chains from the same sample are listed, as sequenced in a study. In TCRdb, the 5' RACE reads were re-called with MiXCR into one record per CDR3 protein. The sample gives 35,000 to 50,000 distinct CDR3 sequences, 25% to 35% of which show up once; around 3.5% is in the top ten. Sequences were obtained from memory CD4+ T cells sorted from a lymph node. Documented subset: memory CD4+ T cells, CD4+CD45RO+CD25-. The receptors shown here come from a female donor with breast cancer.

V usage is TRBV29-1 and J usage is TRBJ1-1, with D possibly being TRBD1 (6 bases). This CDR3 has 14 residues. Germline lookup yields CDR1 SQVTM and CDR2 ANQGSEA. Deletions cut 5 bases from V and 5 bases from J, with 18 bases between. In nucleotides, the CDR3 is TGCAGCGTTACACGTACACAGGGTGTGACTGAAGCTTTCTTT. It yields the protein CSVTRTQGVTEAFF.

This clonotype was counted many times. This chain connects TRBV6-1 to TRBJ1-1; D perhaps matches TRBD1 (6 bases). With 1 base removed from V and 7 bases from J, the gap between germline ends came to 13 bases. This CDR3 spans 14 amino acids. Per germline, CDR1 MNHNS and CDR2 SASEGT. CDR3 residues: CASSEGIGGGEAFF. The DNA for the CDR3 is TGTGCCAGCAGTGAAGGGATAGGGGGTGGTGAAGCTTTCTTT.

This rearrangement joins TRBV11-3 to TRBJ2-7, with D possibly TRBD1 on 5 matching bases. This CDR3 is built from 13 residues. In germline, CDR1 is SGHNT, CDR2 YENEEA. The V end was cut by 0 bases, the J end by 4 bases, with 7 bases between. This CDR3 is CASSLDSGYEQYF. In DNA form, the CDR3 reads TGTGCCAGCAGCTTAGATTCAGGGTACGAGCAGTACTTC.

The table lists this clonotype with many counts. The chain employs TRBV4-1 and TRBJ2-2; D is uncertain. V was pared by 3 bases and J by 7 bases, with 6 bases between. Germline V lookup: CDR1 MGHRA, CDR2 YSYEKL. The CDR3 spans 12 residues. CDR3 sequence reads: CASSQLNGELFF. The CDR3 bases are TGCGCCAGCAGCCAGCTTAACGGGGAGCTGTTTTTT.

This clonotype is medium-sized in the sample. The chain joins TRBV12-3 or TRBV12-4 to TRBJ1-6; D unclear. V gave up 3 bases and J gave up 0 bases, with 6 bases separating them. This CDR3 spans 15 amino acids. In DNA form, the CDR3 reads TGTGCCAGCAGTTTGAGGAGCTCCTATAATTCACCCCTCCACTTT. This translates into CASSLRSSYNSPLHF.

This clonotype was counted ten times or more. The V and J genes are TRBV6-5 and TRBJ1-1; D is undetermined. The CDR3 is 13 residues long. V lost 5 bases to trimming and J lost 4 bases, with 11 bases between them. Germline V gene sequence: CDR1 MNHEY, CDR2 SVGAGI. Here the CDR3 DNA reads TGTGCCAGCAGTAGAGGATCAATCACTGAAGCTTTCTTT. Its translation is CASSRGSITEAFF.

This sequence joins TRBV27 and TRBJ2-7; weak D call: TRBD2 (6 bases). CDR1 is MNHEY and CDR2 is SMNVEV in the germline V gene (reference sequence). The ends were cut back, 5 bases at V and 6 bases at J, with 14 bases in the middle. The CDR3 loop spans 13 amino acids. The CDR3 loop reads CASSPTGTFEQYF. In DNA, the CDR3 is TGTGCCAGCAGTCCCACCGGGACTTTCGAGCAGTACTTC.

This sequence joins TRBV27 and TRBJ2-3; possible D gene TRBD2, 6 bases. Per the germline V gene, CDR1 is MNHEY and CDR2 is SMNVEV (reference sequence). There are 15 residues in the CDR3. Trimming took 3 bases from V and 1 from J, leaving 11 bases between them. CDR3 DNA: TGTGCCAGCAGTTTTGGCGGGAAGGGCACAGATACGCAGTATTTT. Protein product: CASSFGGKGTDTQYF.

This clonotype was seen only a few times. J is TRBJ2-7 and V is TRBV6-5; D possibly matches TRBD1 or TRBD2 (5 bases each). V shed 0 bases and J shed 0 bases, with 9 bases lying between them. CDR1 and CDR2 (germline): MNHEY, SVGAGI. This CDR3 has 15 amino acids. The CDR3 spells CASSYSGPNSYEQYF. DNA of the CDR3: TGTGCCAGCAGTTACTCGGGACCGAACTCCTACGAGCAGTACTTC.

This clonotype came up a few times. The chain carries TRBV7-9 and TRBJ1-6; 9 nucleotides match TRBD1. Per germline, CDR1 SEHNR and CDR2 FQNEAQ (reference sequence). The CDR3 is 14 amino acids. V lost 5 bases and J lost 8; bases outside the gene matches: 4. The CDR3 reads CASSLTGGYSPLHF. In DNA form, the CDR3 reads TGTGCCAGCAGCCTAACAGGGGGCTATTCACCCCTCCACTTT.

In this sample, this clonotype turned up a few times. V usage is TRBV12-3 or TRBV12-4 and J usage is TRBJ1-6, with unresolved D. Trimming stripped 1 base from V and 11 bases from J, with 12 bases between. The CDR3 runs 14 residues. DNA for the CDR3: TGTGCCAGCAGTTTAGGCGGGCAGAATCCACCCCTCCACTTT. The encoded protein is CASSLGGQNPPLHF.

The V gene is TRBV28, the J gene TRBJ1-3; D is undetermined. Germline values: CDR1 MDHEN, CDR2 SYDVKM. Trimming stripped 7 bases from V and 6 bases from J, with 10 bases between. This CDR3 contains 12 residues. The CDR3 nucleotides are TGTGCCAGCATTGACACCAAAAACACCATATATTTT. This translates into CASIDTKNTIYF.

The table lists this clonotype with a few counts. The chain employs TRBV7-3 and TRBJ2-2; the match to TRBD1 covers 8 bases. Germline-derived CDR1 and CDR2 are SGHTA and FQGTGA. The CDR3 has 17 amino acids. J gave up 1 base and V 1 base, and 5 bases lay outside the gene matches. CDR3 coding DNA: TGTGCCAGCAGCTTAATGGGCGGGACAGGGAACACCGGGGAGCTGTTTTTT. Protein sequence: CASSLMGGTGNTGELFF.

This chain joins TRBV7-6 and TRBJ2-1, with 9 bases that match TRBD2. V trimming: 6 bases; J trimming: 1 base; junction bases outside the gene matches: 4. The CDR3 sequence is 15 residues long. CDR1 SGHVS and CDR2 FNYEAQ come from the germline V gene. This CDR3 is CASSHSGGSYNEQFF. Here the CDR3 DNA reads TGTGCCAGCAGTCATAGCGGGGGTTCCTACAATGAGCAGTTCTTC. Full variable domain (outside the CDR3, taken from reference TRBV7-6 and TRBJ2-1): GAGVSQSPRYKVTKRGQDVALRCDPISGHVSLYWYRQALGQGPEFLTYFNYEAQQDKSGLPNDRFSAERPEGSISTLTIQRTEQRDSAMYRCASSHSGGSYNEQFFGPGTRLTVL.

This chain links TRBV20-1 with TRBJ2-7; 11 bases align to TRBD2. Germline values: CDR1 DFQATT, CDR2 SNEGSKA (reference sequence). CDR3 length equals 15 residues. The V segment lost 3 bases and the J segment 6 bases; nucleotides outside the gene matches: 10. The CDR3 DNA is TGCAGTGCTAGTTTTACTAGCGGGAGTGGTGGCGAGCAGTACTTC. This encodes CSASFTSGSGGEQYF.

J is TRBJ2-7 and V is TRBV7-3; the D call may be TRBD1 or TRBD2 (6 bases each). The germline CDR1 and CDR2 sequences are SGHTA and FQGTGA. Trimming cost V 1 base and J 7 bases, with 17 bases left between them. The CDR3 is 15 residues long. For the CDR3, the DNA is TGTGCCAGCAGCTTAAACGGAGGGGGTGGTTATGAGCAGTACTTC. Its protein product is CASSLNGGGGYEQYF.

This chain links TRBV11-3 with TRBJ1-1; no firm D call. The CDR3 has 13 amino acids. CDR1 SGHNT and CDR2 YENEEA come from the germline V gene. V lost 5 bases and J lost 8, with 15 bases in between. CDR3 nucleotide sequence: TGTGCCAGCAGCCATTCGCAGGATTCCGAAGCTTTCTTT. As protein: CASSHSQDSEAFF.

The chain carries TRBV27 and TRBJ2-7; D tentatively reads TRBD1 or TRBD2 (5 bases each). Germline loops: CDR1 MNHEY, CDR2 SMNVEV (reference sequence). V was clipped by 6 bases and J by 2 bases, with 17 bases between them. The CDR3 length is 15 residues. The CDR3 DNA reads TGTGCCAGCAGAGGGACCGGGTCCGGCACCTACGAGCAGTACTTC. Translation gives CASRGTGSGTYEQYF.

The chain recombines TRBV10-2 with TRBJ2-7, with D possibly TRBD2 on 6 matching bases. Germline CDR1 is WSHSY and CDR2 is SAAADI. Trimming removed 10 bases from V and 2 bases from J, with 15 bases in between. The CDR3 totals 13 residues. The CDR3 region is CATGTPEAYEQYF. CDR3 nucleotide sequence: TGCGCCACGGGGACTCCTGAAGCCTACGAGCAGTACTTC.

The DNA for the CDR3 is TGTGCCAGCTGCCGTAGGGCCGGGACTAGGGTATGCTACGAGCAGTACTTC. Translating gives CASCRRAGTRVCYEQYF. The V gene is TRBV28, the J gene TRBJ2-7, with 8 nucleotides matching TRBD2. CDR1 and CDR2 (germline): MDHEN, SYDVKM. The CDR3 extends over 17 amino acids. With 8 bases clipped from V and 3 bases from J, the junction kept 18 bases outside the gene matches.

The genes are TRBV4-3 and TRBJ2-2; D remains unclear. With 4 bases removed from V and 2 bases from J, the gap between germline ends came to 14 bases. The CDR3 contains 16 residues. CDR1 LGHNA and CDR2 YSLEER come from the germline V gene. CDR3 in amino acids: CASSLLTAANTGELFF. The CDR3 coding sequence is TGCGCCAGCAGCCTACTGACCGCTGCTAACACCGGGGAGCTGTTTTTT.

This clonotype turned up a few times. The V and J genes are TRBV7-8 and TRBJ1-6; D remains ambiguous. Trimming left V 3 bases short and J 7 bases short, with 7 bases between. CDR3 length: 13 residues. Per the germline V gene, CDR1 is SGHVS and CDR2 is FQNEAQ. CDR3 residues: CASSLGGNSPLHF. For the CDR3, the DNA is TGTGCCAGCAGCTTGGGAGGGAATTCACCCCTCCACTTT. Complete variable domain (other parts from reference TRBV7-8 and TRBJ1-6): GAGVSQSPRYKVAKRGQDVALRCDPISGHVSLFWYQQALGQGPEFLTYFQNEAQLDKSGLPSDRFFAERPEGSVSTLKIQRTQQEDSAVYLCASSLGGNSPLHFGNGTRLTVT.

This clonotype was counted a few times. Written as DNA, the CDR3 is TGTGCCACCAGAAAGGGGTCCTCCTACGAGCAGTACTTC. It specifies CATRKGSSYEQYF. The chain uses TRBV12-3 or TRBV12-4 and TRBJ2-7, with D perhaps matching TRBD1 (5 bases). V shed 10 bases and J shed 0 bases, with 13 bases lying between them. This CDR3 spans 13 amino acids.

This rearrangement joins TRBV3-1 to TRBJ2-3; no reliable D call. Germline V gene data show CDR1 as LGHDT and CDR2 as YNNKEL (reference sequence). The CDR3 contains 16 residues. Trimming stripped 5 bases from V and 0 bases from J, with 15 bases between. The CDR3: CASSAARGSSTDTQYF. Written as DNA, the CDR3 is TGTGCCAGCAGCGCCGCAAGAGGCTCTAGCACAGATACGCAGTATTTT.

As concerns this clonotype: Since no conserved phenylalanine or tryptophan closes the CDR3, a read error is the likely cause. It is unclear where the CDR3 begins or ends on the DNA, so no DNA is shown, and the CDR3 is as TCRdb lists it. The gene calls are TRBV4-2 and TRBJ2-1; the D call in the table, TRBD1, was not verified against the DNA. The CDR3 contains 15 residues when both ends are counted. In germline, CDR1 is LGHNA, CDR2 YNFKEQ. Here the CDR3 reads CASSQDRQGAFHMVV.

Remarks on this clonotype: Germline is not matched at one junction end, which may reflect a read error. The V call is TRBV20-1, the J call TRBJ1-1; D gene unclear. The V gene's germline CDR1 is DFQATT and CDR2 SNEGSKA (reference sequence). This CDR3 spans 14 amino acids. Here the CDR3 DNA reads TGCGGTGCTAGAGATCGACCGGATGGCACTGAAGCTTTCTTT. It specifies CGARDRPDGTEAFF.

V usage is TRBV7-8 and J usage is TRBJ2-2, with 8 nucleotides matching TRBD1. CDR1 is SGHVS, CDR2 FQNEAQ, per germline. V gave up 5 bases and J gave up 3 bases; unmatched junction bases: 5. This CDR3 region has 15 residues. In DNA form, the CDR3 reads TGTGCCAGCAGCGATAGACAGGGGCACACCGGGGAGCTGTTTTTT. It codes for CASSDRQGHTGELFF.

The DNA of the CDR3 is TGTGCCAGCAGCTTTTCCACAGATACGCAGTATTTT. Protein: CASSFSTDTQYF. The rearrangement links TRBV5-4 to TRBJ2-3; D gene uncertain. V dropped 2 bases and J dropped 2 bases, with 3 bases sitting between them. The length of the CDR3 is 12 residues. The germline V gene encodes CDR1 SGHNT and CDR2 YYREEE (reference sequence).